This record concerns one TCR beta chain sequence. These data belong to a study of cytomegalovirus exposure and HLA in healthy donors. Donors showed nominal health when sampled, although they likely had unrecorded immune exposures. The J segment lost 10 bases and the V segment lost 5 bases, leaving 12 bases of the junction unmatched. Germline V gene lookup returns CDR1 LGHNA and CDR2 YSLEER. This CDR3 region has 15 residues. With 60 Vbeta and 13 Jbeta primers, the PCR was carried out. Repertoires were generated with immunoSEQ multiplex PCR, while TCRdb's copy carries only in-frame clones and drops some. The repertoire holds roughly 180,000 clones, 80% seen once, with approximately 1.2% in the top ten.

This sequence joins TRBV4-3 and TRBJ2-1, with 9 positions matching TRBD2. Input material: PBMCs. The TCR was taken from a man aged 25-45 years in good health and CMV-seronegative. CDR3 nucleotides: TGCGCCAGCAGCTCCTGGACGGGGCGGGGGGGAGAGCAGTTCTTC. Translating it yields CASSSWTGRGGEQFF.